Following are 3 T cell receptor beta chains from one sample sequenced in a study of control samples from healthy donors and cancer patients. The method was immunoSEQ multiplex PCR; TCRdb's version includes in-frame clones alone and lacks a portion of them. The data contain about 90,000 clones, over 90% of them singletons. Material for sequencing was blood. The receptor set was obtained from a woman aged 25-40 years in good health.

This sequence joins TRBV5-1 and TRBJ2-3; 9 bases map to TRBD2. The CDR3 is made up of 16 amino acids. Per germline, CDR1 SGHRS and CDR2 YFSETQ. The ends lost 3 bases at V and 4 bases at J; junction bases unmatched: 9. CDR3 residues: CASSSGTSSRPDTQYF. For the CDR3, the DNA is TGCGCCAGCAGCTCTGGGACTAGCTCCCGCCCAGATACGCAGTATTTT.

CDR3: CASSLQDRTGELFF. DNA for the CDR3: TGTGCCAGCTCACTCCAGGATAGGACCGGGGAGCTGTTTTTT. The chain carries TRBV18 and TRBJ2-2, with no clear D. The CDR3 consists of 14 residues. V lost 4 bases and J 5 bases, leaving 11 bases between the germline ends. Germline loops: CDR1 KGHSH, CDR2 LQKENI.

The chain recombines TRBV24-1 with TRBJ2-5, with 7 bases lining up with TRBD1. Germline values: CDR1 KGHDR, CDR2 SFDVKD. The ends lost 6 bases at V and 5 bases at J; junction bases unmatched: 8. The CDR3 is 14 amino acids. The CDR3 DNA is TGTGCCACCAGTCGGAAAGGGGGCCTGGAGACCCAGTACTTC. Its protein product is CATSRKGGLETQYF.